A selection of T cell receptor beta chains follows, all from one sample in a study of cytomegalovirus exposure and HLA in healthy donors. Data came from immunoSEQ multiplex PCR; TCRdb stores just in-frame clones and leaves some out. The sample has 150,000 to 170,000 clones; 65% to 75% are singletons. The sequenced material came from PBMCs. All receptors derive from a man aged 25 to 45 in good health and CMV-seronegative. Each CDR3 is given with its conserved first and last residue. The D gene is left open where the match is weak. Clone size, where shown, is once, few, many, or a class for clones that have expanded.

J gene: TRBJ2-6; clone size: -; D gene: -; V gene: TRBV6-1; CDR3 DNA: TGTGCCAGCAGTGAGGAGGGCTCTGGGGCCAACGTCCTGACTTTC; CDR3 protein: CASSEEGSGANVLTF
J gene: TRBJ2-7; clone size: -; D gene: -; V gene: TRBV4-2; CDR3 DNA: TGTGCCAGCAGCCAAGAGGCTTTGATCGGCGTTGGCAGGGCGGCCTACGAGCAGTACTTC; CDR3 protein: CASSQEALIGVGRAAYEQYF
J gene: TRBJ2-1; clone size: -; D gene: TRBD1; V gene: TRBV4-3; CDR3 DNA: TGCGCCAGCAGCCAAGACGCCGGGACAGGGGGGATCTACAATGAGCAGTTCTTC; CDR3 protein: CASSQDAGTGGIYNEQFF
J gene: TRBJ2-7; clone size: -; D gene: -; V gene: TRBV6-1; CDR3 DNA: TGTGCCAGCAGGGCTCCAAACGAGCAGTACTTC; CDR3 protein: CASRAPNEQYF
J gene: TRBJ1-1; clone size: -; D gene: -; V gene: TRBV4-1; CDR3 DNA: TGCGCCAGCAGCAAACAGGCGGCAAGGAACACTGAAGCTTTCTTT; CDR3 protein: CASSKQAARNTEAFF
J gene: TRBJ1-1; clone size: -; D gene: -; V gene: TRBV13; CDR3 DNA: TGTGCCAGCAGCTTAGACAGGAGCACTGAAGCTTTCTTT; CDR3 protein: CASSLDRSTEAFF
J gene: TRBJ1-4; clone size: -; D gene: -; V gene: TRBV4-3; CDR3 DNA: TGCGCCAGCAGCCAAGACCGGGGTAGAGGAAATAATGAAAAACTGTTTTTT; CDR3 protein: CASSQDRGRGNNEKLFF
J gene: TRBJ2-5; clone size: -; D gene: TRBD1; V gene: TRBV28; CDR3 DNA: TGTGCCAGCAGTTACGCCCATCGCCGGGACAGGGGGAGGACCCAGTACTTC; CDR3 protein: CASSYAHRRDRGRTQYF
J gene: TRBJ2-1; clone size: -; D gene: TRBD2; V gene: TRBV5-5; CDR3 DNA: TGTGCCAGCAGCGCCGGCGGGGGGGTAGTGGGCAATGAGCAGTTCTTC; CDR3 protein: CASSAGGGVVGNEQFF
J gene: TRBJ2-4; clone size: -; D gene: -; V gene: TRBV30; CDR3 DNA: TGTGCCTGGAGTGTACCTCTGGCAGGGGTTGGGTGGGCTCTAGCCAAAAACATTCAGTACTTC; CDR3 protein: CAWSVPLAGVGWALAKNIQYF
J gene: TRBJ2-6; clone size: -; D gene: -; V gene: TRBV5-6; CDR3 DNA: TGTGCCAGCAGCTTGAGGAGGGCTGGGGCCAACGTCCTGACTTTC; CDR3 protein: CASSLRRAGANVLTF
J gene: TRBJ1-2; clone size: -; D gene: -; V gene: TRBV29-1; CDR3 DNA: TGCAGCGCTACTGAAATCCCAGGAGCGGGCTACCCCTTC; CDR3 protein: CSATEIPGAGYPF
J gene: TRBJ2-5; clone size: -; D gene: -; V gene: TRBV29-1; CDR3 DNA: TGCAGCGTTGAAGCGACAGGAGCCTCTCAAGAGACCCAGTACTTC; CDR3 protein: CSVEATGASQETQYF
J gene: TRBJ2-3; clone size: many; D gene: TRBD1; V gene: TRBV19; CDR3 DNA: TGTGCCAGCTCCCCCTCTCCGGGACAGGGACTAGATACGCAGTATTTT; CDR3 protein: CASSPSPGQGLDTQYF
J gene: TRBJ2-3; clone size: few; D gene: TRBD2; V gene: TRBV4-2; CDR3 DNA: TGTGCCAGCAGCCAAGATTTGGGACTAGCGGGGGGAGATACGCAGTATTTT; CDR3 protein: CASSQDLGLAGGDTQYF
J gene: TRBJ2-3; clone size: -; D gene: -; V gene: TRBV7-9; CDR3 DNA: TGTGCCAGCAGCCTCAGGGATGTCCGGACAGATACGCAGTATTTT; CDR3 protein: CASSLRDVRTDTQYF
J gene: TRBJ1-1; clone size: -; D gene: -; V gene: TRBV5-4; CDR3 DNA: TGTGCCAGCAGCTTGGTCTCAGATAACACTGAAGCTTTCTTT; CDR3 protein: CASSLVSDNTEAFF
J gene: TRBJ2-7; clone size: few; D gene: TRBD1; V gene: TRBV5-1; CDR3 DNA: TGCGCCAGCAGCTGGGACAGGTCAGCCTACGAGCAGTACTTC; CDR3 protein: CASSWDRSAYEQYF
J gene: TRBJ2-5; clone size: -; D gene: TRBD1; V gene: TRBV7-7; CDR3 DNA: TGTGCCAGCAGCGCCAGGGACAGCCAAGAGACCCAGTACTTC; CDR3 protein: CASSARDSQETQYF
J gene: TRBJ2-1; clone size: -; D gene: -; V gene: TRBV7-7; CDR3 DNA: TGTGCTAGCAGCCTTAGCGGCGGTGAGCAGTTCTTC; CDR3 protein: CASSLSGGEQFF
J gene: TRBJ1-4; clone size: -; D gene: TRBD1; V gene: TRBV7-2; CDR3 DNA: TGTGCCAGCACCCCACAGGGGGTTAGTGAAAAACTGTTTTTT; CDR3 protein: CASTPQGVSEKLFF
J gene: TRBJ2-3; clone size: few; D gene: -; V gene: TRBV21-1; CDR3 DNA: TGTGCCAGCAGCTCCCGACTAGCGGGCGCCGATACGCAGTATTTT; CDR3 protein: CASSSRLAGADTQYF
J gene: TRBJ2-7; clone size: -; D gene: TRBD1; V gene: TRBV7-6; CDR3 DNA: TGTGCCAGCAGCTTAGGTCAGGGGGCGTACGAGCAGTACTTC; CDR3 protein: CASSLGQGAYEQYF
J gene: TRBJ1-1; clone size: -; D gene: TRBD1; V gene: TRBV5-6; CDR3 DNA: TGTGCCAGCAGCATTGAGGGACAGGGGGTTATGGTCACTGAAGCTTTCTTT; CDR3 protein: CASSIEGQGVMVTEAFF
J gene: TRBJ2-7; clone size: -; D gene: -; V gene: TRBV7-9; CDR3 DNA: TGTGCCAGCAGCTCCTACAGTTCCTACGAGCAGTACTTC; CDR3 protein: CASSSYSSYEQYF
J gene: TRBJ1-4; clone size: -; D gene: -; V gene: TRBV18; CDR3 DNA: TGTGCCAGCTCACCAGTACAGGGAGTAACTAATGAAAAACTGTTTTTT; CDR3 protein: CASSPVQGVTNEKLFF
J gene: TRBJ1-2; clone size: -; D gene: -; V gene: TRBV28; CDR3 DNA: TGTGCCAGCATCTCGCGGCGGGGCTACTATGGCTACACCTTC; CDR3 protein: CASISRRGYYGYTF
J gene: TRBJ2-5; clone size: -; D gene: -; V gene: TRBV10-3; CDR3 DNA: TGTGCCATCAGTGAAGGGGTTGGGGAGACCCAGTACTTC; CDR3 protein: CAISEGVGETQYF
J gene: TRBJ2-2; clone size: -; D gene: -; V gene: TRBV27; CDR3 DNA: TGTGCCAGCAGTTTAAGTTTGTTAGGGACTTCCCACGGGGAGCTGTTTTTT; CDR3 protein: CASSLSLLGTSHGELFF
J gene: TRBJ2-2; clone size: -; D gene: TRBD2; V gene: TRBV4-1; CDR3 DNA: TGCGCCAGCAGCCAAGGGGGACTAGTCCTCACCGGGGAGCTGTTTTTT; CDR3 protein: CASSQGGLVLTGELFF
J gene: TRBJ2-5; clone size: -; D gene: TRBD2; V gene: TRBV5-6; CDR3 DNA: TGTGCCAGCAGCCCGGGGACTAGCGGGGGGGCTGAGACCCAGTACTTC; CDR3 protein: CASSPGTSGGAETQYF
J gene: TRBJ1-3; clone size: -; D gene: -; V gene: TRBV9; CDR3 DNA: TGTGCCAGCAGCGTAGCTACGCAGGGTGTGAACACCATATATTTT; CDR3 protein: CASSVATQGVNTIYF
J gene: TRBJ1-1; clone size: -; D gene: -; V gene: TRBV14; CDR3 DNA: TGTGCCAGCAGCCAAGTAACGGGGAAAGCTTTCTTT; CDR3 protein: CASSQVTGKAFF
J gene: TRBJ2-3; clone size: few; D gene: TRBD2; V gene: TRBV7-6; CDR3 DNA: TGTGCCAGCAGTACTACCCGGGGAGGGTTGAATACGCAGTATTTT; CDR3 protein: CASSTTRGGLNTQYF
J gene: TRBJ1-1; clone size: -; D gene: -; V gene: TRBV19; CDR3 DNA: TGTGCCAGTAGTATTCAATCCTACGGAGCCACTGAAGCTTTCTTT; CDR3 protein: CASSIQSYGATEAFF
J gene: TRBJ1-4; clone size: -; D gene: -; V gene: TRBV6-5; CDR3 DNA: TGTGCCAGCAGTTTGGGGGGTAATGAAAAACTGTTTTTT; CDR3 protein: CASSLGGNEKLFF
J gene: TRBJ2-7; clone size: -; D gene: -; V gene: TRBV4-2; CDR3 DNA: TGTGCCAGCAGCCAAGATCGGAGGGATTCCTACGAGCAGTACTTC; CDR3 protein: CASSQDRRDSYEQYF
J gene: TRBJ2-7; clone size: -; D gene: TRBD2; V gene: TRBV11-2; CDR3 DNA: TGTGCCAGCAGCTCAAGCGGGGTAACTTCCGAGCAGTACTTC; CDR3 protein: CASSSSGVTSEQYF
J gene: TRBJ2-7; clone size: few; D gene: TRBD2; V gene: TRBV4-1; CDR3 DNA: TGCGCCAGCAGCCAAGGGACCGGGACTAGCGGGGCGTCCTACGAGCAGTACTTC; CDR3 protein: CASSQGTGTSGASYEQYF
J gene: TRBJ2-7; clone size: -; D gene: -; V gene: TRBV28; CDR3 DNA: TGTGCCAGCAGTACGGACAGCTACGAGCAGTACTTC; CDR3 protein: CASSTDSYEQYF
J gene: TRBJ1-1; clone size: -; D gene: TRBD1; V gene: TRBV6-5; CDR3 DNA: TGTGCCAGCAGTAAAGGGGGCGAAGCTTTCTTT; CDR3 protein: CASSKGGEAFF
J gene: TRBJ1-2; clone size: few; D gene: TRBD1; V gene: TRBV15; CDR3 DNA: TGTGCCACCAGCAGAGATGTAGGGGGCTCTTTCTATGGCTACACCTTC; CDR3 protein: CATSRDVGGSFYGYTF
J gene: TRBJ1-3; clone size: -; D gene: TRBD1; V gene: TRBV29-1; CDR3 DNA: TGCAGCGGGCGGACAGGGAGGGACACCATATATTTT; CDR3 protein: CSGRTGRDTIYF
J gene: TRBJ2-1; clone size: -; D gene: -; V gene: TRBV14; CDR3 DNA: TGTGCCAGCAGCCAAGATCGGGTTTACTACAATGAGCAGTTCTTC; CDR3 protein: CASSQDRVYYNEQFF
J gene: TRBJ1-1; clone size: -; D gene: -; V gene: TRBV19; CDR3 DNA: TGTGCCAGTAGTAATAACCCGGACACTGAAGCTTTCTTT; CDR3 protein: CASSNNPDTEAFF
J gene: TRBJ2-1; clone size: -; D gene: TRBD1; V gene: TRBV20-1; CDR3 DNA: TGCAGTGCTAGAACAGGGGGCCGGCAGTTCTTC; CDR3 protein: CSARTGGRQFF
J gene: TRBJ1-1; clone size: -; D gene: TRBD1; V gene: TRBV28; CDR3 DNA: TGTGCCACCCAGGGGGCGCGGAACACTGAAGCTTTCTTT; CDR3 protein: CATQGARNTEAFF
J gene: TRBJ2-1; clone size: few; D gene: TRBD2; V gene: TRBV19; CDR3 DNA: TGTGCCAGTAGTATGAGCGGGGGATCGCAGTTCTTC; CDR3 protein: CASSMSGGSQFF
J gene: TRBJ2-4; clone size: -; D gene: -; V gene: TRBV9; CDR3 DNA: TGTGCCAGCAGCGTAGAACAGGGGGGGAACATTCAGTACTTC; CDR3 protein: CASSVEQGGNIQYF
J gene: TRBJ2-2; clone size: -; D gene: -; V gene: TRBV5-4; CDR3 DNA: TGTGCCAGCAGCTTACGGGATCTTGGAACCGGGGAGCTGTTTTTT; CDR3 protein: CASSLRDLGTGELFF